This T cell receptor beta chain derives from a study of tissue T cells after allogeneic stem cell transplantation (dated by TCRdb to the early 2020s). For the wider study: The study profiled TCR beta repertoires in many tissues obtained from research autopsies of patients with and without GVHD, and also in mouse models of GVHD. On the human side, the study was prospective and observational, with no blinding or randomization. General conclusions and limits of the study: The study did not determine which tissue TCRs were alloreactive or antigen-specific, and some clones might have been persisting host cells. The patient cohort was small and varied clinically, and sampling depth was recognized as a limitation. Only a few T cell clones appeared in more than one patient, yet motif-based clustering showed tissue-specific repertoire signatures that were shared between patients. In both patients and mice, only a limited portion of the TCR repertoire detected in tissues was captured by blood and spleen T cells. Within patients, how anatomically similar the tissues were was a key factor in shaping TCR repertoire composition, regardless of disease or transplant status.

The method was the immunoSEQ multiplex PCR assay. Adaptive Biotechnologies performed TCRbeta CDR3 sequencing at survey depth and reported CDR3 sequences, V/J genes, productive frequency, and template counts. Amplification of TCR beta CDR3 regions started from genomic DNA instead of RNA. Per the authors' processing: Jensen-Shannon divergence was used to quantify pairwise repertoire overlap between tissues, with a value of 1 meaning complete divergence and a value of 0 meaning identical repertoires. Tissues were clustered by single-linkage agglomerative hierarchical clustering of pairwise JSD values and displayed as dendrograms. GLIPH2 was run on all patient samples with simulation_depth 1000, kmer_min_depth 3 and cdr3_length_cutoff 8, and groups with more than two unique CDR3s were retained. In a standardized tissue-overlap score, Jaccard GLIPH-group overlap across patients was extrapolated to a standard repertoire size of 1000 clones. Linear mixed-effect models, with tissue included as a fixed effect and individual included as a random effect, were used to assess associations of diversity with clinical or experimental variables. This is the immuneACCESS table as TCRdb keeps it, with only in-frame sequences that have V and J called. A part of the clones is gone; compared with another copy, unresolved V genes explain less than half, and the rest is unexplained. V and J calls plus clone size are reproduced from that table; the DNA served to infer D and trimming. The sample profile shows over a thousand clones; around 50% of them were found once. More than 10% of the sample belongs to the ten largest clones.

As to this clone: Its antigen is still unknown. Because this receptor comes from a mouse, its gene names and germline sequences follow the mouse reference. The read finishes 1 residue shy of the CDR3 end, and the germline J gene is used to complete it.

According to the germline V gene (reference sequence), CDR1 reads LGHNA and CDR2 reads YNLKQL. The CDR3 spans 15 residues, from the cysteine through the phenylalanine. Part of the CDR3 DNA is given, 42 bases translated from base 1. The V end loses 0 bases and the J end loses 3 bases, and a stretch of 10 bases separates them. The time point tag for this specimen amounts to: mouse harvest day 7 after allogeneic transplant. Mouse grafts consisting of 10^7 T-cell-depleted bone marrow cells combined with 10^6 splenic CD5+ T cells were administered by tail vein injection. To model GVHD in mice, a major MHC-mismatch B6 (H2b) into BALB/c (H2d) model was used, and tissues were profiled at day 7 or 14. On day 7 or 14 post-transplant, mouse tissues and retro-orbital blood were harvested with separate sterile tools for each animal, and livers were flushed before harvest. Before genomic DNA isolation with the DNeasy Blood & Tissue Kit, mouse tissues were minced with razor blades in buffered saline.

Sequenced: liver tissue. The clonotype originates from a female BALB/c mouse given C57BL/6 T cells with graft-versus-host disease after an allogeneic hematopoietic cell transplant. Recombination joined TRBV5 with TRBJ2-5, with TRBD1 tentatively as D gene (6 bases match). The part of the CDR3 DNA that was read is TGTGCCAGCAGCCAAGACAGGGGCCTGCAAGACACCCAGTAC. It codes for CASSQDRGLQDTQY. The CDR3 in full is CASSQDRGLQDTQYF.